A single sample gave rise to the 23 T cell receptor beta chains below, sequenced in a study of T-cell memory formation after mild COVID-19 (dated by TCRdb to about 2021). The library was generated by 5' RACE. The sequencing machine was an Illumina NovaSeq 6000. TCRdb reran the public reads through fastp at Q25 and MiXCR, keeping productive beta chains. Each record represents a unique CDR3 protein, reported with the most common genes and DNA among its rows. The sample contains approximately 400,000 distinct CDR3 sequences, 18% of them found a single time. The ten largest clones represent about a fifth of the sample. Sequenced input: PBMCs or a T cell subset sorted from them (not recorded which). These receptors were collected from a man between 18 and 35 years old who had mild COVID-19 (a few samples of this study predate the infection). The sample titles of this study are shuffled in the database, so cell type and time point are left out; the donor was told from shared clones.

This clonotype was counted between two and nine times. The chain couples TRBV7-2 to TRBJ2-5; D not certain. The CDR3 consists of 15 residues. V was cut by 1 base and J by 3 bases, with 12 bases left in between. Germline values: CDR1 SGHTA, CDR2 FQGNSA. CDR3 DNA sequence: TGTGCCAGCAGCTTAGTTAGGGCAGGAGAAGAGACCCAGTACTTC. Its protein product is CASSLVRAGEETQYF.

In this sample, this clonotype turned up a few times. The rearrangement links TRBV28 to TRBJ1-1; D is ambiguous. V lost 5 bases, J lost 2 bases, and 15 bases lay in between. The CDR3 runs to 15 residues. The germline CDR1 and CDR2 sequences are MDHEN and SYDVKM. The CDR3 here is CASSRPLGANTEAFF. CDR3 sequence (DNA): TGTGCCAGCAGTCGCCCCCTGGGTGCAAACACTGAAGCTTTCTTT.

The chain uses TRBV20-1 and TRBJ2-3; D is perhaps TRBD2 (6 bases). Trimming stripped 5 bases from V and 0 bases from J, with 12 bases between. The CDR3 consists of 14 residues. Per the germline V gene, CDR1 is DFQATT and CDR2 is SNEGSKA (reference sequence). CDR3 residues: CSAPPGLSTDTQYF. The CDR3 DNA is TGCAGTGCTCCTCCGGGACTTAGCACAGATACGCAGTATTTT.

The genes are TRBV18 and TRBJ2-1; D possibly corresponds to TRBD1 (6 bases). Trimming removed 1 base from V and 0 bases from J, with 19 bases in between. CDR1 and CDR2 from the germline V gene are KGHSH and LQKENI. There are 19 residues in the CDR3. The DNA of the CDR3 is TGTGCCAGCTCACCACAGGACAGTTCCCATTTCATCTCCTACAATGAGCAGTTCTTC. Protein: CASSPQDSSHFISYNEQFF.

This clonotype was detected only a few times. The rearrangement links TRBV4-1 to TRBJ2-7; the match to TRBD1 covers 11 bases. Trimming at V came to 6 bases and at J to 5 bases, leaving 15 bases not matched to a gene. Germline CDR1 reads MGHRA; CDR2 reads YSYEKL. The CDR3 has 17 amino acids. CDR3 residues: CASRSLDRDRGDHEQYV. The CDR3 coding sequence is TGCGCCAGCAGATCACTCGATAGGGACAGGGGGGACCACGAGCAGTACGTC.

The chain has TRBV4-1 and TRBJ1-1; unclear D gene. V dropped 1 base and J dropped 4 bases, with 10 bases sitting between them. Germline values: CDR1 MGHRA, CDR2 YSYEKL. The CDR3 loop spans 14 amino acids. CDR3 sequence reads: CASSQAPAGTEAFF. CDR3 coding DNA: TGCGCCAGCAGCCAAGCACCGGCAGGCACTGAAGCTTTCTTT.

This clonotype was detected a few times. CDR3 loop: CASSSTENQETQYF. The CDR3 DNA sequence: TGTGCCAGCAGCTCGACAGAAAACCAAGAGACCCAGTACTTC. This chain uses TRBV7-9 with TRBJ2-5; possible D gene TRBD1, 5 bases. V was shortened by 4 bases and J by 0 bases, with 9 bases between the two germline ends. Germline loops: CDR1 SEHNR, CDR2 FQNEAQ (reference sequence). The CDR3 length is 14 residues. Variable domain in full (rest from reference TRBV7-9 and TRBJ2-5): DTGVSQNPRHKITKRGQNVTFRCDPISEHNRLYWYRQTLGQGPEFLTYFQNEAQLEKSRLLSDRFSAERPKGSFSTLEIQRTEQGDSAMYLCASSSTENQETQYFGPGTRLLVL.

This clonotype showed up just a few times. The rearrangement links TRBV7-6 to TRBJ2-7; 8 nucleotides line up with TRBD2. The CDR3 length is 14 residues. J was trimmed by 5 bases and V by 5 bases; bases with no gene match: 8. From germline, CDR1 is SGHVS and CDR2 FNYEAQ. CDR3 sequence reads: CASSPRGLVHEQYF. Here the CDR3 DNA reads TGTGCCAGCAGCCCTAGGGGACTAGTTCACGAGCAGTACTTC.

There are a few counts of this clonotype. The chain joins TRBV18 to TRBJ1-1; 7 nucleotides align to TRBD1. The V gene's germline CDR1 is KGHSH and CDR2 LQKENI. This CDR3 spans 13 amino acids. V lost 6 bases to trimming and J lost 11 bases; unmatched junction nucleotides: 12. CDR3 protein: CASSPGQEVEAFF. The CDR3 bases are TGTGCCAGCTCCCCAGGACAGGAGGTAGAGGCTTTCTTT.

The table lists this clonotype with a few counts. This chain connects TRBV6-5 to TRBJ2-3, with D uncertain. With 0 bases removed from V and 3 bases from J, the gap between germline ends came to 13 bases. Germline-derived CDR1 and CDR2 are MNHEY and SVGAGI. The CDR3 is 16 residues long. Here the CDR3 reads CASSYSSAHGTDTQYF. The CDR3 DNA reads TGTGCCAGCAGTTACTCCTCGGCCCACGGGACAGATACGCAGTATTTT.

This clonotype has only a few counts. The chain carries TRBV5-1 and TRBJ2-7, with D perhaps TRBD1 or TRBD2 (5 bases each). The CDR3 length is 16 residues. Germline assignment: CDR1 SGHRS and CDR2 YFSETQ. The V end lost 3 bases, the J end lost 0 bases, and 16 bases lay between the germline ends. The CDR3 protein is CASSWQGRGLSYEQYF. CDR3 in DNA: TGCGCCAGCAGCTGGCAGGGTCGGGGCCTCTCCTACGAGCAGTACTTC.

This clonotype was seen ten or more times. The rearrangement joins TRBV12-3 or TRBV12-4 to TRBJ2-7, with 10 bases fitting TRBD1. This CDR3 is 18 amino acids long. V shed 6 bases and J 0 bases; nucleotides not matched to a gene: 14. The DNA for the CDR3 is TGTGCCAGCAGCTCCGATGTCCACGGGACAGGGGTCTCCTACGAGCAGTACGTC. Translating gives CASSSDVHGTGVSYEQYV.

There are many counts of this clonotype. The rearrangement links TRBV6-6 to TRBJ2-4; D not certain. CDR1 is MNHNY and CDR2 is SVGAGI in the germline V gene (reference sequence). CDR3 length equals 13 residues. Trimming cost V 3 bases and J 6 bases, with 9 bases left between them. The CDR3 loop is CASSYGILNIQYF. The CDR3 coding sequence is TGTGCCAGCAGTTATGGCATTTTAAACATTCAGTACTTC.

V and J are TRBV6-2 or TRBV6-3 and TRBJ1-1; a possible D gene is TRBD1 (6 bases). CDR1 and CDR2 from the germline V gene are MNHEY and SVGEGT. V was pared by 10 bases and J by 0 bases, with 12 bases between. This CDR3 contains 13 residues. The CDR3 DNA reads TGTGCCACTGGGGGGGGCATGAACACTGAAGCTTTCTTT. Translating it yields CATGGGMNTEAFF.

This clonotype has more than one count but fewer than ten. V and J are TRBV3-1 and TRBJ1-5; the D is unclear. Deletions cut 0 bases from V and 11 bases from J, with 11 bases between. This CDR3 comprises 13 residues. CDR1 is LGHDT and CDR2 is YNNKEL in the germline V gene (reference sequence). In DNA form, the CDR3 reads TGTGCCAGCAGCCAAGAGGCCGGTATGTCCCAGCATTTT. It specifies CASSQEAGMSQHF.

V gene TRBV7-6 combines with J gene TRBJ2-7; TRBD2 is a possible D gene (7 bases). This CDR3 comprises 15 residues. Germline CDR1 reads SGHVS; CDR2 reads FNYEAQ. V was cut by 0 bases and J by 3 bases, with 12 bases left in between. The CDR3 loop reads CASSLAPGGVYEQYF. CDR3 in DNA: TGTGCCAGCAGCTTAGCGCCGGGGGGCGTCTACGAGCAGTACTTC.

This clonotype was observed a few times. The rearrangement links TRBV10-2 to TRBJ2-1; D remains ambiguous. Trimming stripped 3 bases from V and 7 bases from J, with 4 bases between. In germline, CDR1 is WSHSY, CDR2 SAAADI. This CDR3 contains 11 residues. The CDR3 coding sequence is TGCGCCAGCAGTGACGGTAATGAGCAGTTCTTC. Its translation is CASSDGNEQFF.

V and J are TRBV4-1 and TRBJ1-1; no firm D call. This CDR3 contains 16 residues. CDR1 is MGHRA and CDR2 is YSYEKL in the germline V gene. Trimming removed 6 bases at V and 7 bases at J, with 24 bases between. The CDR3 DNA sequence: TGCGCCAGCAGTAGGCAGGTCCGCGCGGTCTGGCTTGAAGCTTTCTTT. Encoded protein: CASSRQVRAVWLEAFF.

CDR3 residues: CASSNRQEPISYNEQFF. The CDR3 DNA reads as TGTGCCAGCAGCAATAGGCAGGAGCCCATCTCCTACAATGAGCAGTTCTTC. The V call is TRBV21-1, the J call TRBJ2-1. TRBV21-1 constitutes a pseudogene. The CDR3 loop spans 17 amino acids.

This clonotype was found a few times. This sequence joins TRBV2 and TRBJ1-2, with D perhaps TRBD1 (5 bases). Germline CDR1 reads SNHLY; CDR2 reads FYNNEI. This CDR3 has 14 residues. V was pared by 7 bases and J by 4 bases, with 16 bases between. The CDR3 here is CASIPGGTGYGYTF. The CDR3 nucleotides are TGTGCCAGCATTCCCGGGGGTACCGGCTATGGCTACACCTTC.

The chain couples TRBV25-1 to TRBJ2-3, with no clear D. The V and J ends lost 7 bases and 2 bases respectively, with 10 bases between them. Germline CDR1 and CDR2: MGHDK and SYGVNS. The CDR3 is 13 residues long. The CDR3 coding sequence is TGTGCCAGCATGGCAATCTCCACAGATACGCAGTATTTT. This translates into CASMAISTDTQYF.

This clonotype was seen a few times. The rearrangement uses TRBV7-9 and TRBJ1-4; D possibly corresponds to TRBD1 (6 bases). This CDR3 contains 14 residues. CDR1 and CDR2 from the germline V gene are SEHNR and FQNEAQ (reference sequence). V lost 7 bases and J 7 bases, leaving 16 bases between the germline ends. The CDR3 sequence is CASNDQGLGEKLFF. CDR3 coding DNA: TGTGCCAGCAACGATCAGGGGCTGGGTGAAAAACTGTTTTTT. The variable domain in full, completed from reference TRBV7-9 and TRBJ1-4, reads DTGVSQNPRHKITKRGQNVTFRCDPISEHNRLYWYRQTLGQGPEFLTYFQNEAQLEKSRLLSDRFSAERPKGSFSTLEIQRTEQGDSAMYLCASNDQGLGEKLFFGSGTQLSVL.

This clonotype has at least ten counts. The V call is TRBV4-3, the J call TRBJ2-5; 13 nucleotides line up with TRBD2. CDR1 is LGHNA, CDR2 YSLEER, per germline. The CDR3 totals 18 residues. V lost 1 base and J lost 3; bases outside the gene matches: 8. This CDR3 is CASSQGSGGTSGEETQYF. CDR3 coding DNA: TGCGCCAGCAGCCAAGGGTCGGGGGGGACTAGCGGGGAAGAGACCCAGTACTTC.